These 4 T cell receptor beta chains were all obtained from the same sample, sequenced in a study of T cell responses to AZD1222 COVID-19 vaccine. Clones were read by immunoSEQ multiplex PCR, and TCRdb kept only the in-frame ones, dropping some. The sample comprises more than 250,000 clones, over 85% of which are singletons, and roughly 0.51% rests with the top ten. The sample was peripheral blood, taken on day 0 of AZD1222 vaccination. The receptors were sampled from an adult in good health.

The rearrangement uses TRBV12-3 or TRBV12-4 and TRBJ2-5; D gene ambiguous. This CDR3 comprises 12 residues. V lost 3 bases to trimming and J lost 5 bases, with 7 bases between them. The chain's CDR3 is CASSFGRETQYF. CDR3 sequence (DNA): TGTGCCAGCAGTTTCGGCCGGGAGACCCAGTACTTC.

V is TRBV7-8 and J is TRBJ1-5; tentatively, D is TRBD1 (6 bases). This CDR3 has 18 residues. The V gene lost 4 bases and the J gene lost 4 bases, with 23 bases spanning the gap. Germline V gives CDR1 SGHVS, CDR2 FQNEAQ. The CDR3 reads CASSSSRDKVPQNQPQHF. DNA of the CDR3: TGTGCCAGCAGCTCGTCCCGGGACAAGGTCCCACAAAATCAGCCCCAGCATTTT.

The chain joins TRBV2 to TRBJ2-1; no firm D call. CDR1 and CDR2 (germline): SNHLY, FYNNEI. Trimming took off 4 bases at V and 9 bases at J, with 13 bases between the two ends. CDR3 size: 13 residues. The CDR3 spells CASSADLIREQFF. CDR3 nucleotide sequence: TGTGCCAGCAGTGCTGACTTGATACGTGAGCAGTTCTTC.

CDR3 sequence (DNA): TGTGCCAGCCACAGACAGGGCGTCGAAAAACTGTTTTTT. It codes for CASHRQGVEKLFF. The chain combines TRBV28 with TRBJ1-4; 7 nucleotides line up with TRBD1. This CDR3 is built from 13 residues. Germline-derived CDR1 and CDR2 are MDHEN and SYDVKM. V was pared by 8 bases and J by 8 bases, with 8 bases of the junction left unmatched.